This T cell receptor beta chain was sequenced for a study of shared clonotypes between healthy human individuals. Study-wide results and limits: An expected dependence of interdonor clonotype sharing on sequencing depth was noted. Naive subsets generally had larger estimated richness than memory subsets.

Naive CD45RA+ and memory CD45RA-negative subsets were split from CD4+ cells. About this clone: Its specificity is unknown.

Germline V gives CDR1 GTSNPN, CDR2 SVGIG (reference sequence). This CDR3 has 16 amino acids. Trimming pared 1 base from V and 2 bases from J, leaving 15 bases between. Data came from immunoSEQ multiplex PCR; TCRdb stores just in-frame clones and leaves some out. The sample lists about 2 million clones, roughly 94% seen once, with 0.1% to 0.15% in the top ten. The source of this sequence is a man between 18 and 29 years old in good health. The sample consisted of naive CD4+ T cells sorted from blood. Subset defined: CD45RA+ positively selected. V and J are TRBV30 and TRBJ1-3; the D gene is possibly TRBD1 (5 bases). CDR3 DNA sequence: TGTGCCTGGAGTGCCCTCGGGGCAGGCCCTGGAAACACCATATATTTT. Translating it yields CAWSALGAGPGNTIYF.